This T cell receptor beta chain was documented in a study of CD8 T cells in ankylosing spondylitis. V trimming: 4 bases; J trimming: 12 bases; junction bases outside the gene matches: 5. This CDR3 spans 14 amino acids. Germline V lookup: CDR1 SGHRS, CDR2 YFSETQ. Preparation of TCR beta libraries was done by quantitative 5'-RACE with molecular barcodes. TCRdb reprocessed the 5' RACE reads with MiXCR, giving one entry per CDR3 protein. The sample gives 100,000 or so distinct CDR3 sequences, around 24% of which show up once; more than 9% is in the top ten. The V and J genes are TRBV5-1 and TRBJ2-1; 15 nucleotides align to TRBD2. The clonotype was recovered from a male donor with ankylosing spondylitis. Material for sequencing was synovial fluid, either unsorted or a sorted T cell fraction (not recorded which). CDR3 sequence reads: CASSKGLAGGVQFF. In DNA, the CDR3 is TGCGCCAGCAGCAAGGGACTAGCGGGAGGCGTGCAGTTCTTC.